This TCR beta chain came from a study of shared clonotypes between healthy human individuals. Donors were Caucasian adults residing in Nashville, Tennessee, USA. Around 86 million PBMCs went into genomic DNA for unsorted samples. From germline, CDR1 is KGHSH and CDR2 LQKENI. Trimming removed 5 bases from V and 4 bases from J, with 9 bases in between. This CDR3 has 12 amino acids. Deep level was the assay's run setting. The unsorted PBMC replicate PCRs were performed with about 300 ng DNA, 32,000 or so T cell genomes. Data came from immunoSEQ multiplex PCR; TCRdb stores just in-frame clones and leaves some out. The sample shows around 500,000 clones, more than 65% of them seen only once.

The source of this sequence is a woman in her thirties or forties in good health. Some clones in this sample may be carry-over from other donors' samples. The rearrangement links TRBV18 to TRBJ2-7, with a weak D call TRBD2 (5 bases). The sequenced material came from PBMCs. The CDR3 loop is CASSKLVYEQYF. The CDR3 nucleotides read TGTGCCAGCTCAAAACTAGTTTACGAGCAGTACTTC.